At least ten counts were recorded for the clone carrying this T cell receptor (beta chain). Thyroid ultrasound and orbital computed tomography, with clinical symptoms and serum thyroxine and TRAb, informed diagnoses. V was shortened by 5 bases and J by 0 bases, with 11 bases between the two germline ends. Germline V gene lookup returns CDR1 MDHEN and CDR2 SYDVKM. The CDR3 consists of 15 residues. Amplified TCR beta CDR3 regions derived from RNA transcripts. The HTBI primer set was used in a first-round RT-PCR of the TCR CDR3. TCRdb recomputed calls from the multiplex PCR reads with MiXCR, one row per CDR3 protein. This sample has 550,000 to 650,000 distinct CDR3 sequences, with 12% to 15% found just once. The sample comes from a study of T cells in Graves' hyperthyroidism and ophthalmopathy.

The TCR originated in a woman in her forties with Graves' hyperthyroidism. Sequencing was performed on blood. The V and J genes are TRBV28 and TRBJ2-4, with no clear D. The CDR3 bases are TGTGCCAGCAGTCTTGACATCGTAGCCAAAAACATTCAGTACTTC. Translated: CASSLDIVAKNIQYF.